This T cell receptor beta chain was found in a study of Tregs in tolerant kidney transplant recipients. Notes on the study in general: Expanding Tregs on activated donor B cells appeared to best identify donor-specific TCRbeta clones.

V was clipped by 5 bases and J by 4 bases, with 15 bases between them. Germline CDR1 is SEHNR and CDR2 is FQNEAQ (reference sequence). The CDR3 runs to 14 residues. Mixed chimerism was transient after nonmyeloablative marrow transplants from related graft donors. Sequencing was performed with immunoSEQ multiplex PCR; in TCRdb, only in-frame clones are kept and a portion is missing. Its table lists about 11,000 clones. As regards this clone: What it binds is unknown. The observed sequence ends 3 residues before the CDR3 terminus, with the missing tail filled in from the germline J gene. Within the sample, other DNA sequences also encode this same CDR3.

The chain couples TRBV7-9 to TRBJ2-7, with D possibly matching TRBD1 (6 bases). The sample consisted of CD8+ T cells from blood (PBMCs), taken 24 months after the transplant. This receptor was obtained from a human patient who received a combined kidney and bone marrow transplant. The graft donor may account for some of the T cells. CDR3 DNA (partial): TGTGCCAGCAGCGCCGGGACAACCAGTTACGAG. Protein product: CASSAGTTSYE. The full CDR3 reads CASSAGTTSYEQYF. Complete variable domain (other parts from reference TRBV7-9 and TRBJ2-7): DTGVSQNPRHKITKRGQNVTFRCDPISEHNRLYWYRQTLGQGPEFLTYFQNEAQLEKSRLLSDRFSAERPKGSFSTLEIQRTEQGDSAMYLCASSAGTTSYEQYFGPGTRLTVT.